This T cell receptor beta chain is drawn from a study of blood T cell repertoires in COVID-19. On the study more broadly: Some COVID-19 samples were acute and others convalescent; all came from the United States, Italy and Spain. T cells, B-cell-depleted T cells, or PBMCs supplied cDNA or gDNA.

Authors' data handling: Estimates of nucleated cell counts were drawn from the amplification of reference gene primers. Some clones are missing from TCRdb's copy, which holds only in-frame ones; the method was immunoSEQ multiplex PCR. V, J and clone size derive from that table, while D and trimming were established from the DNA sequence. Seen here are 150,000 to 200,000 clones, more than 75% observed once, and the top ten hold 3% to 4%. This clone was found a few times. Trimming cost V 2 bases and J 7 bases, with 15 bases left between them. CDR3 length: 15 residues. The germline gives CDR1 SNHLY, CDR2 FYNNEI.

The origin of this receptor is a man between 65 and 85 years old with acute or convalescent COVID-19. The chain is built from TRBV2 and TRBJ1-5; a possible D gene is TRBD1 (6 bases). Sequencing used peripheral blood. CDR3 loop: CASSERGRAGQPQHF. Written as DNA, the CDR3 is TGTGCCAGCAGTGAAAGGGGGAGAGCGGGGCAGCCCCAGCATTTT.